The 30 T cell receptor beta chains below were found in one sample sequenced in a study of cytomegalovirus exposure and HLA in healthy donors. The data were produced by immunoSEQ multiplex PCR, yet TCRdb's version contains in-frame clones alone and is incomplete. The table has about 130,000 clones, over 85% seen once. Sequencing input: PBMCs. The source of these receptors is a man aged 25-45 years in good health and CMV-seronegative.

The V call is TRBV28, the J call TRBJ1-6, with D maybe TRBD1 (6 bases). The germline V and J ends were trimmed by 4 bases and 6 bases, with 10 bases remaining between them. The CDR3 sequence is 14 residues long. Germline V gene data show CDR1 as MDHEN and CDR2 as SYDVKM. Written as DNA, the CDR3 is TGTGCCAGCAGTTGGGACATCCCTAATTCACCCCTCCACTTT. Translating gives CASSWDIPNSPLHF.

This chain connects TRBV27 to TRBJ2-1; 7 bases match TRBD2. This CDR3 has 20 amino acids. Germline CDR1 is MNHEY and CDR2 is SMNVEV (reference sequence). Trimming cost V 0 bases and J 0 bases; bases outside gene matches: 14. The CDR3 nucleotides read TGTGCCAGCAGTTTATCGATAGCGGCGGGGCGGGGGAGCTCCTACAATGAGCAGTTCTTC. Residues: CASSLSIAAGRGSSYNEQFF.

The rearrangement links TRBV5-1 to TRBJ2-7; 11 bases fit TRBD2. Germline V gives CDR1 SGHRS, CDR2 YFSETQ. CDR3 length: 15 residues. V shed 5 bases and J 5 bases; nucleotides not matched to a gene: 9. The DNA of the CDR3 is TGCGCCAGCAGTCGGATGACTAGCGGGGCCGACGAGCAGTACTTC. Its translation is CASSRMTSGADEQYF.

This clone came up a few times. V usage is TRBV7-2 and J usage is TRBJ1-1; D remains ambiguous. Germline CDR1 is SGHTA and CDR2 is FQGNSA. CDR3 size: 14 residues. Trimming took 0 bases from V and 5 from J, leaving 10 bases between them. The CDR3 nucleotides read TGTGCCAGCAGCTTAGCGCTAGGAACTACTGAAGCTTTCTTT. It encodes CASSLALGTTEAFF.

V usage is TRBV28 and J usage is TRBJ2-7; TRBD2 is a possible D gene (5 bases). CDR1 is MDHEN and CDR2 is SYDVKM in the germline V gene. The CDR3 spans 15 residues. V lost 4 bases, J lost 1 base, and 14 bases lay in between. This chain's CDR3 is CASSSAGRMSYEQYF. CDR3 nucleotide sequence: TGTGCCAGCAGTTCCGCGGGTCGCATGTCCTACGAGCAGTACTTC.

The genes are TRBV6-6 and TRBJ2-5; TRBD1 might be the D (5 bases). Germline-derived CDR1 and CDR2 are MNHNY and SVGAGI (reference sequence). The V and J ends lost 6 bases and 1 base respectively, with 9 bases between them. CDR3 length equals 13 residues. CDR3 sequence: CASSPRVQETQYF. Written as DNA, the CDR3 is TGTGCCAGCAGCCCCAGGGTCCAAGAGACCCAGTACTTC.

The rearrangement uses TRBV27 and TRBJ2-1; 10 bases line up with TRBD2. The V gene end was trimmed by 0 bases and the J gene end by 6 bases; junction bases not matched to a gene: 8. Germline V gene data show CDR1 as MNHEY and CDR2 as SMNVEV (reference sequence). The CDR3 runs to 17 residues. In DNA, the CDR3 is TGTGCCAGCAGTTTATCCCGGACTAGCGGCGGAAGCAATGAGCAGTTCTTC. Its protein is CASSLSRTSGGSNEQFF.

Only one count was recorded for this clone. The chain employs TRBV6-6 and TRBJ1-1; the match to TRBD1 covers 9 bases. Germline values: CDR1 MNHNY, CDR2 SVGAGI (reference sequence). The V segment lost 3 bases and the J segment 4 bases; nucleotides outside the gene matches: 6. CDR3 length: 15 residues. For the CDR3, the DNA is TGTGCCAGCAGTTATGCCGACAGGGGGATCACTGAAGCTTTCTTT. Amino acid sequence: CASSYADRGITEAFF.

This chain uses TRBV5-1 with TRBJ1-1; D remains ambiguous. Trimming removed 0 bases at V and 1 base at J, with 7 bases between. CDR3 size: 14 residues. The germline V gene has CDR1 SGHRS and CDR2 YFSETQ. The CDR3, as DNA: TGCGCCAGCAGCTTGGGCGGCGGGAACACTGAAGCTTTCTTT. It yields the protein CASSLGGGNTEAFF. Full variable domain (missing parts from reference TRBV5-1 and TRBJ1-1): KAGVTQTPRYLIKTRGQQVTLSCSPISGHRSVSWYQQTPGQGLQFLFEYFSETQRNKGNFPGRFSGRQFSNSRSEMNVSTLELGDSALYLCASSLGGGNTEAFFGQGTRLTVV.

This chain uses TRBV6-1 with TRBJ2-1, with 9 bases matching TRBD2. V trimming: 4 bases; J trimming: 1 base; junction bases outside the gene matches: 14. Germline V gene sequence: CDR1 MNHNS, CDR2 SASEGT. The length of the CDR3 is 19 residues. DNA of the CDR3: TGTGCCAGCAGTGGTCCCGGGCTAGCGGGGAAAAGGTCCTACAATGAGCAGTTCTTC. It specifies CASSGPGLAGKRSYNEQFF.

The J gene is TRBJ1-1, the V gene TRBV7-3, with 9 bases fitting TRBD1. This CDR3 contains 15 residues. CDR1 is SGHTA, CDR2 FQGTGA, per germline. Trimming cost V 0 bases and J 5 bases; bases outside gene matches: 4. The CDR3 is CASSLTGQGRTEAFF. The CDR3 coding sequence is TGTGCCAGCAGCTTAACCGGACAGGGGAGGACTGAAGCTTTCTTT.

This chain uses TRBV7-9 with TRBJ2-5; D might be TRBD1 (6 bases). CDR3 length: 13 residues. Per the germline V gene, CDR1 is SEHNR and CDR2 is FQNEAQ (reference sequence). V lost 2 bases, J lost 5 bases, and 9 bases lay in between. Here the CDR3 reads CASSLSRGETQYF. In nucleotides, the CDR3 is TGTGCCAGCAGCTTAAGCAGGGGTGAGACCCAGTACTTC.

The chain carries TRBV5-1 and TRBJ2-3; TRBD2 is a possible D gene (6 bases). V gave up 3 bases and J gave up 0 bases, with 8 bases separating them. The CDR3 loop spans 14 amino acids. Germline values: CDR1 SGHRS, CDR2 YFSETQ. The CDR3 DNA sequence: TGCGCCAGCAGCTCCGGGACTAGCACAGATACGCAGTATTTT. It specifies CASSSGTSTDTQYF.

The chain links TRBV5-1 to TRBJ1-1, with a weak D call TRBD1 (6 bases). The germline V and J ends were trimmed by 6 bases and 4 bases, with 16 bases remaining between them. CDR3 size: 14 residues. Germline V gene sequence: CDR1 SGHRS, CDR2 YFSETQ. This chain's CDR3 is CASMGEGVGTEAFF. CDR3 nucleotide sequence: TGCGCCAGCATGGGTGAGGGGGTAGGCACTGAAGCTTTCTTT.

This clone was counted between two and nine times. V is TRBV18 and J is TRBJ2-1, with 7 bases matching TRBD2. This CDR3 has 14 amino acids. V lost 3 bases, J lost 6 bases, and 5 bases stayed unmatched. Germline V gene data show CDR1 as KGHSH and CDR2 as LQKENI. CDR3 region: CASSPPGGGNEQFF. DNA of the CDR3: TGTGCCAGCTCACCTCCGGGGGGAGGCAATGAGCAGTTCTTC. Full variable domain (outside the CDR3, taken from reference TRBV18 and TRBJ2-1): NAGVMQNPRHLVRRRGQEARLRCSPMKGHSHVYWYRQLPEEGLKFMVYLQKENIIDESGMPKERFSAEFPKEGPSILRIQQVVRGDSAAYFCASSPPGGGNEQFFGPGTRLTVL.

J is TRBJ2-7 and V is TRBV11-2; TRBD1 agrees at 8 bases. The CDR3 is made up of 18 amino acids. Germline-derived CDR1 and CDR2 are SGHAT and FQNNGV. After removal of 5 bases from V and 5 bases from J, the junction contained 20 bases not matched to a gene. Here the CDR3 DNA reads TGTGCCAGCAGCCGGAACCCGGGCAGGGGGCTTTCCCTGGACGAGCAGTACTTC. It translates to CASSRNPGRGLSLDEQYF.

The V and J genes are TRBV5-1 and TRBJ2-7; D may be TRBD1 (6 bases). Trimming left V 4 bases short and J 3 bases short, with 14 bases between. CDR1 is SGHRS and CDR2 is YFSETQ in the germline V gene. CDR3 size: 14 residues. The CDR3 is CASSRGQDYYEQYF. The CDR3, as DNA: TGCGCCAGCAGCAGGGGACAAGATTACTACGAGCAGTACTTC.

The rearrangement uses TRBV10-2 and TRBJ2-1, with 12 bases identical to TRBD2. This CDR3 spans 14 amino acids. Trimming removed 6 bases from V and 8 bases from J; junction bases left unmatched: 5. Germline V gene data show CDR1 as WSHSY and CDR2 as SAAADI. CDR3 coding DNA: TGCGCCAGCAGGGCTAGCGGGGGGGCCTATGAGCAGTTCTTC. Protein: CASRASGGAYEQFF.

The V and J genes are TRBV6-1 and TRBJ1-6; TRBD1 agrees at 8 bases. J was trimmed by 9 bases and V by 4 bases; bases with no gene match: 8. The CDR3 runs to 15 residues. Germline values: CDR1 MNHNS, CDR2 SASEGT. The CDR3 DNA reads as TGTGCCAGCAGTGTTAGACAGGGGAGGAGTTCACCCCTCCACTTT. Translating gives CASSVRQGRSSPLHF.

This clone was recorded only once. The chain combines TRBV19 with TRBJ1-2; weak D call: TRBD1 (5 bases). Germline V gene data show CDR1 as LNHDA and CDR2 as SQIVND (reference sequence). The CDR3 runs to 13 residues. The V and J ends lost 8 bases and 3 bases respectively, with 13 bases between them. In DNA form, the CDR3 reads TGTGCCAGTTCGCCGGGACTGTACTATGGCTACACCTTC. Translating it yields CASSPGLYYGYTF.

CDR3 sequence (DNA): TGTGCCAGCAGCCCCAGCGCTGGAAACACCATATATTTT. This sequence encodes CASSPSAGNTIYF. This chain connects TRBV7-3 to TRBJ1-3, with D unclear. Germline assignment: CDR1 SGHTA and CDR2 FQGTGA. V was clipped by 5 bases and J by 2 bases, with 7 bases between them. The CDR3 loop spans 13 amino acids.

The chain recombines TRBV7-2 with TRBJ2-7, with D tentatively TRBD1 (6 bases). The V gene lost 0 bases and the J gene lost 0 bases, with 9 bases spanning the gap. This CDR3 has 15 residues. Germline V gene data show CDR1 as SGHTA and CDR2 as FQGNSA. The chain's CDR3 is CASSLAGTSSYEQYF. In nucleotides, the CDR3 is TGTGCCAGCAGCTTAGCTGGGACAAGCTCCTACGAGCAGTACTTC.

The chain links TRBV6-5 to TRBJ2-3, with D unclear. This CDR3 contains 14 residues. Germline CDR1 MNHEY, CDR2 SVGAGI. Trimming pared 2 bases from V and 4 bases from J, leaving 10 bases between. The CDR3 spells CASSYVSSPDTQYF. The CDR3 bases are TGTGCCAGCAGTTACGTCTCGTCCCCAGATACGCAGTATTTT.

The chain joins TRBV7-2 to TRBJ2-5; 7 positions agree with TRBD2. With 1 base clipped from V and 5 bases from J, the junction kept 13 bases outside the gene matches. Germline V gene lookup returns CDR1 SGHTA and CDR2 FQGNSA. The length of the CDR3 is 17 residues. The CDR3 reads CASSLGEAAGVVETQYF. As DNA, the CDR3 is TGTGCCAGCAGCTTAGGAGAGGCGGCGGGGGTAGTGGAGACCCAGTACTTC.

This chain connects TRBV28 to TRBJ2-1; 7 nucleotides match TRBD1. The CDR3 contains 16 residues. J was trimmed by 7 bases and V by 6 bases; bases with no gene match: 15. Germline CDR1 MDHEN, CDR2 SYDVKM. As DNA, the CDR3 is TGTGCCAGCAGAATACAGGGGACCTTCCTTGGGAATGAGCAGTTCTTC. The encoded protein is CASRIQGTFLGNEQFF. The whole variable domain, filled in from reference TRBV28 and TRBJ2-1, reads DVKVTQSSRYLVKRTGEKVFLECVQDMDHENMFWYRQDPGLGLRLIYFSYDVKMKEKGDIPEGYSVSREKKERFSLILESASTNQTSMYLCASRIQGTFLGNEQFFGPGTRLTVL.

J is TRBJ1-4 and V is TRBV28, with D perhaps TRBD1 (6 bases). The CDR3 is 14 residues long. Germline V gives CDR1 MDHEN, CDR2 SYDVKM. V lost 10 bases to trimming and J lost 13 bases, with 25 bases between them. The CDR3: CATTTWDIPGGLFF. CDR3 DNA: TGTGCCACTACGACGTGGGACATCCCGGGGGGACTGTTTTTT.

The table lists this clone with a few counts. V and J are TRBV6-1 and TRBJ2-7; D not resolved. Trimming pared 6 bases from V and 3 bases from J, leaving 3 bases between. The CDR3 has 10 amino acids. In germline, CDR1 is MNHNS, CDR2 SASEGT. The CDR3 bases are TGTGCCAGCAGCCTCTACGAGCAGTACTTC. Protein sequence: CASSLYEQYF.

V is TRBV10-3 and J is TRBJ1-5; D unresolved. Trimming removed 6 bases at V and 2 bases at J, with 14 bases between. CDR3 length: 15 residues. Germline CDR1 ENHRY, CDR2 SYGVKD. CDR3 in DNA: TGTGCCATCAGAGGCGCAGGTCCGGGCAATCAGCCCCAGCATTTT. Translated, it gives CAIRGAGPGNQPQHF.

As for this clone: This sample also contains other DNA sequences that code for the same CDR3. The chain joins TRBV28 to TRBJ1-5, with 7 positions matching TRBD1. Germline CDR1 is MDHEN and CDR2 is SYDVKM. The CDR3 is 14 amino acids. Trimming removed 4 bases from V and 4 bases from J; junction bases left unmatched: 4. CDR3 sequence (DNA): TGTGCCAGCAGTTCCCAGGGGGAGAATCAGCCCCAGCATTTT. The encoded protein is CASSSQGENQPQHF.

The V call is TRBV9, the J call TRBJ2-2, with D maybe TRBD1 (6 bases). The germline CDR1 and CDR2 sequences are SGDLS and YYNGEE. The ends were cut back, 3 bases at V and 1 base at J, with 13 bases in the middle. The CDR3 loop spans 16 amino acids. CDR3 in amino acids: CASSGRQGLNTGELFF. As DNA, the CDR3 is TGTGCCAGCAGCGGGCGTCAGGGGCTGAACACCGGGGAGCTGTTTTTT.